The entry below describes one T cell receptor beta chain. Its specificity is unknown. A read error may account for a junction end that differs from germline. There are 15 residues in the CDR3. Germline assignment: CDR1 LNHDA and CDR2 SQIVND (reference sequence). TCRdb's table, derived via immunoSEQ multiplex PCR, lists solely in-frame clones and lacks some. The sample consists of over 100,000 clones, around 82% of them appearing once. The data belong to a study of T cell responses to AZD1222 COVID-19 vaccine. Study-level points and caveats: Among AZD1222 vaccinees, only 5 to 7 were seropositive at baseline. Reports indicate that nearly half of spike-specific TCRs are directed at unmutated variant regions. CD4 TCRs associated with vaccination spanned spike, dominating at 160-218 and 743-854. The donors showed a predominance of white British ancestry and of females, with possible underestimation of clonal diversity.

The TCR originated in an adult in good health. The J gene is TRBJ1-1, the V gene TRBV19; TRBD1 aligns across 7 bases. Sample: peripheral blood, taken on day 0 of AZD1222 vaccination. The CDR3 region has the DNA TGTGCCAGTAGTATCAAACAGGGGAGGAACGCTGAAGCTTTCTTT. Amino acids: CASSIKQGRNAEAFF.